This TCR beta chain comes out of a study of cytomegalovirus exposure and HLA in healthy donors. PCR was performed using 60 Vbeta and 13 Jbeta primers. Source study methods: A later analysis tallied approximately 87 million unique TCR beta chains, about 12 million of them shared. Repertoires were generated with immunoSEQ multiplex PCR, while TCRdb's copy carries only in-frame clones and drops some. The V and J calls and the clone size are those of that table, but D and trimming were determined from the DNA. Of 95,000 to 110,000 clones in the sample, approximately 66% were seen once. The junction had 12 bases not matched to a gene; V was cut back by 3 bases and J by 4 bases. Germline values: CDR1 MNHEY, CDR2 SMNVEV (reference sequence). This CDR3 is built from 16 residues. Concerning this clone: Its specificity is not known.

Points from the study as a whole: Apparent HLA restriction characterized most CMV-associated TCR beta chains in a later analysis. Certain sequence variants were highly shared and formed a cluster, and this cluster was likely a sequencing artifact.

This chain connects TRBV27 to TRBJ2-7; TRBD1 matches 7 bases. This TCR derives from a woman in her 50s in good health and CMV-seronegative. Sequencing input: PBMCs. CDR3 bases: TGTGCCAGCAGTTTTATGCCCGGGGACAGAACTTACGAGCAGTACTTC. Translating it yields CASSFMPGDRTYEQYF.